The TCR beta chain under discussion was sequenced for a study of T cells in localized non-small cell lung cancer. Findings of the study overall: A raised T cell density in blood coincided with lengthier overall survival.

About this clone: Its specificity is not known.

CDR1 SGHNT and CDR2 YYREEE come from the germline V gene (reference sequence). This CDR3 is built from 15 residues. J gave up 1 base and V 4 bases, and 2 bases lay outside the gene matches. The method was immunoSEQ multiplex PCR; TCRdb's version includes in-frame clones alone and lacks a portion of them. The sample carries 25,000 to 35,000 clones, around 80% recorded once. This clonotype was sampled from a male donor aged 60 or over with stage III squamous cell lung carcinoma. V is TRBV5-4 and J is TRBJ2-5; 12 bases are a match to TRBD2. Sequencing was performed on peripheral blood, taken before any cancer treatment. The CDR3 sequence: CASSAGLAGQETQYF. The CDR3 DNA reads TGTGCCAGCAGCGCGGGACTAGCGGGCCAAGAGACCCAGTACTTC.